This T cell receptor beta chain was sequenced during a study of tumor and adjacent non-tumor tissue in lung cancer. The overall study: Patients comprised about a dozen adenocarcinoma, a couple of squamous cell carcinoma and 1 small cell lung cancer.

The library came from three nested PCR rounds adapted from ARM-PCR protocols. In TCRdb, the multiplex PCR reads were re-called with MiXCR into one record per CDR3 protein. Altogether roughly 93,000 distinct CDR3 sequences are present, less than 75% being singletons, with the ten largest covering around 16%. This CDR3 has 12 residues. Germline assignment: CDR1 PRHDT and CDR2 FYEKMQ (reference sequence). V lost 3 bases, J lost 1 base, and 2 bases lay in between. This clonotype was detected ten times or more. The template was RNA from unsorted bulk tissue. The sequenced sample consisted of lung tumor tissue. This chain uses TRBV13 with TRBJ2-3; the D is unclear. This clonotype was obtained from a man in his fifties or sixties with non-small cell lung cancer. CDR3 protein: CASSFGTDTQYF. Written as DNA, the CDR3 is TGTGCCAGCAGCTTCGGCACAGATACGCAGTATTTT.